The 25 T cell receptor beta chains in this list originate from one sample, sequenced in a study of blood T cell repertoires in COVID-19. Here immunoSEQ multiplex PCR was the method, and the copy in TCRdb shows in-frame clones only, minus some. The sample has around 150,000 clones; 75% to 80% are singletons. The sequencing sample was made of peripheral blood. These receptors came from a woman aged 80 or over with acute or convalescent COVID-19.

The genes are TRBV12-2 and TRBJ1-6. TRBV12-2 is shown as a pseudogene. This CDR3 comprises 16 residues. The CDR3 DNA reads as TGTGCAAGTCGCTTATCGCGGGAAACGTCTAATTCACCCCTCCACTTT. Its protein is CASRLSRETSNSPLHF.

This clone was counted many times. J is TRBJ1-4 and V is TRBV6-4, with 9 bases matching TRBD1. CDR1 and CDR2 from the germline V gene are MRHNA and SNTAGT. The CDR3 is made up of 16 amino acids. Trimming cost V 3 bases and J 7 bases; bases outside gene matches: 9. CDR3 residues: CASSEEPGQGSEKLFF. Written as DNA, the CDR3 is TGTGCCAGCAGTGAGGAACCGGGACAGGGTAGTGAAAAACTGTTTTTT.

This clone was counted a single time. The rearrangement joins TRBV7-2 to TRBJ1-1; D is unresolved. The germline V gene encodes CDR1 SGHTA and CDR2 FQGNSA. V lost 3 bases and J lost 5, with 4 bases in between. The CDR3 sequence is 11 residues long. The CDR3 region has the DNA TGTGCCAGCAGCTTTATTACTGAAGCTTTCTTT. Translation gives CASSFITEAFF.

This clone was observed a few times. Other DNA sequences from this sample encode an identical CDR3 as well. The chain couples TRBV5-1 to TRBJ2-7; no reliable D call. The CDR3 is 12 residues long. Germline values: CDR1 SGHRS, CDR2 YFSETQ. Trimming shortened V by 1 base and J by 1 base, and 3 bases separated the two germline ends. The DNA of the CDR3 is TGCGCCAGCAGCTTGCCGTCCTACGAGCAGTACTTC. Its protein is CASSLPSYEQYF. Full variable domain (rest looked up from reference TRBV5-1 and TRBJ2-7): KAGVTQTPRYLIKTRGQQVTLSCSPISGHRSVSWYQQTPGQGLQFLFEYFSETQRNKGNFPGRFSGRQFSNSRSEMNVSTLELGDSALYLCASSLPSYEQYFGPGTRLTVT.

This chain connects TRBV12-3 or TRBV12-4 to TRBJ2-7, with a weak D call TRBD2 (5 bases). V was cut by 6 bases and J by 2 bases, with 8 bases left in between. This CDR3 spans 12 amino acids. In DNA, the CDR3 is TGTGCCAGCAGCTGGGGAGCCTACGAGCAGTACTTC. It encodes CASSWGAYEQYF.

This rearrangement joins TRBV7-2 to TRBJ2-3, with D maybe TRBD1 (6 bases). CDR1 SGHTA and CDR2 FQGNSA come from the germline V gene. The length of the CDR3 is 16 residues. V lost 1 base, J lost 4 bases, and 15 bases lay in between. CDR3 protein: CASSLGAGDGADTQYF. The CDR3 DNA reads TGTGCCAGCAGCTTAGGTGCAGGGGATGGGGCAGATACGCAGTATTTT.

This clone was picked up a small number of times. The chain links TRBV28 to TRBJ2-7; D uncertain. V dropped 3 bases and J dropped 6 bases, with 15 bases sitting between them. The CDR3 is 14 amino acids. Germline V gives CDR1 MDHEN, CDR2 SYDVKM. CDR3: CASSFPGALTEQYF. The CDR3, as DNA: TGTGCCAGCAGTTTCCCAGGTGCGTTAACCGAGCAGTACTTC.

This clone showed up just a few times. The V and J genes are TRBV11-3 and TRBJ2-1, with D unresolved. Per germline, CDR1 SGHNT and CDR2 YENEEA. V was pared by 2 bases and J by 10 bases, with 9 bases between. The CDR3 spans 12 residues. CDR3 region: CASSLSRGEQFF. The DNA for the CDR3 is TGTGCCAGCAGCTTATCCCGAGGAGAGCAGTTCTTC.

V gene TRBV7-9 combines with J gene TRBJ2-5; TRBD2 matches at 7 bases. Per the germline V gene, CDR1 is SEHNR and CDR2 is FQNEAQ (reference sequence). The CDR3 consists of 13 residues. V dropped 8 bases and J dropped 1; count of bases not matched to a gene: 4. The CDR3: CASERGVQETQYF. The CDR3 DNA reads as TGTGCCAGCGAACGGGGGGTCCAAGAGACCCAGTACTTC.

The chain couples TRBV7-9 to TRBJ1-4; D gene ambiguous. V was shortened by 4 bases and J by 5 bases, with 14 bases between the two germline ends. CDR1 and CDR2 from the germline V gene are SEHNR and FQNEAQ (reference sequence). This CDR3 contains 15 residues. In DNA, the CDR3 is TGTGCCAGCAGCTCCTACCAACGAGGAAATGAAAAACTGTTTTTT. This translates into CASSSYQRGNEKLFF.

The rearrangement uses TRBV5-1 and TRBJ2-2; D uncertain. The length of the CDR3 is 13 residues. V was cut by 5 bases and J by 6 bases, with 11 bases left in between. Germline assignment: CDR1 SGHRS and CDR2 YFSETQ. CDR3 in DNA: TGCGCCAGCAGATTCGTCGGAGCCGGGGAGCTGTTTTTT. Translating gives CASRFVGAGELFF. Full variable domain (outside the CDR3, taken from reference TRBV5-1 and TRBJ2-2): KAGVTQTPRYLIKTRGQQVTLSCSPISGHRSVSWYQQTPGQGLQFLFEYFSETQRNKGNFPGRFSGRQFSNSRSEMNVSTLELGDSALYLCASRFVGAGELFFGEGSRLTVL.

The V gene is TRBV7-2, the J gene TRBJ2-5; TRBD2 matches at 11 bases. The CDR3 covers 14 residues. V lost 5 bases to trimming and J lost 3 bases; unmatched junction nucleotides: 2. The germline CDR1 and CDR2 sequences are SGHTA and FQGNSA. The CDR3: CASSPGLAEETQYF. The CDR3 coding sequence is TGTGCCAGCAGCCCGGGACTAGCGGAAGAGACCCAGTACTTC.

This clone was found once. The chain carries TRBV4-1 and TRBJ2-7, with D perhaps TRBD2 (5 bases). Germline V gene sequence: CDR1 MGHRA, CDR2 YSYEKL. The CDR3 totals 16 residues. V lost 1 base and J 4 bases, leaving 17 bases between the germline ends. The CDR3 DNA sequence: TGCGCCAGCAGCCAAGGTATTCGAGCGGAGCTGTACGAGCAGTACTTC. Encoded protein: CASSQGIRAELYEQYF.

As to this clone: The identical CDR3 is also encoded by other nucleotide sequences in the sample. CDR3 amino acids: CASRDRGPYEQYF. The CDR3 nucleotides read TGTGCCAGCAGGGACAGGGGTCCCTACGAGCAGTACTTC. The chain joins TRBV6-5 to TRBJ2-7, with 9 bases aligning to TRBD1. The germline gives CDR1 MNHEY, CDR2 SVGAGI. Trimming cost V 6 bases and J 2 bases; bases outside gene matches: 2. The CDR3 covers 13 residues.

The V call is TRBV6-5, the J call TRBJ1-4; D remains unclear. The V gene's germline CDR1 is MNHEY and CDR2 SVGAGI. Trimming shortened V by 4 bases and J by 0 bases, and 12 bases separated the two germline ends. The CDR3 runs to 16 residues. The CDR3 protein is CASSFRAQATNEKLFF. The CDR3 nucleotides are TGTGCCAGCAGTTTCCGAGCCCAGGCAACTAATGAAAAACTGTTTTTT.

The chain employs TRBV6-5 and TRBJ1-6; no firm D call. Per the germline V gene, CDR1 is MNHEY and CDR2 is SVGAGI. V lost 6 bases, J lost 10 bases, and 16 bases lay in between. CDR3 length equals 14 residues. CDR3: CASSEGTWRSPLHF. The CDR3 DNA sequence: TGTGCCAGCAGCGAGGGAACCTGGAGGTCACCCCTCCACTTT.

This clone has just a few counts. V usage is TRBV5-1 and J usage is TRBJ2-5; 7 bases align to TRBD1. The CDR3 has 15 amino acids. Trimming took 4 bases from V and 1 from J; bases not matched to a gene: 7. Per the germline V gene, CDR1 is SGHRS and CDR2 is YFSETQ. The CDR3, as DNA: TGCGCCAGCAGCCCCGGGACAGTTCCCCAAGAGACCCAGTACTTC. Its translation is CASSPGTVPQETQYF.

V gene TRBV30 combines with J gene TRBJ1-3; tentative D call: TRBD1 (6 bases). The V gene's germline CDR1 is GTSNPN and CDR2 SVGIG (reference sequence). This CDR3 is 14 amino acids long. With 2 bases removed from V and 2 bases from J, the gap between germline ends came to 10 bases. The CDR3 nucleotides are TGTGCCTGGAGTTCCGGGACAACTGGAAACACCATATATTTT. It specifies CAWSSGTTGNTIYF.

This clone has just a few counts. Other DNA sequences from this sample encode an identical CDR3 as well. This chain links TRBV3-1 (or the pseudogene TRBV3-2) with TRBJ2-1, with a possible D match to TRBD1 (6 bases). The germline CDR1 and CDR2 sequences are LGHDT and YNNKEL (reference sequence). This CDR3 region has 14 residues. Trimming left V 1 base short and J 7 bases short, with 11 bases between. The CDR3 sequence: CASSQGSRGNEQFF. The CDR3 DNA follows: TGTGCCAGCAGCCAAGGGAGTAGGGGGAATGAGCAGTTCTTC.

This chain joins TRBV7-8 and TRBJ2-1, with 10 bases aligning to TRBD2. V lost 0 bases and J lost 10; bases outside the gene matches: 6. The CDR3 spans 15 residues. Germline V gives CDR1 SGHVS, CDR2 FQNEAQ. The CDR3 coding sequence is TGTGCCAGCAGCTTAGCTGTAGCGGGAGGTCGAGAGCAGTTCTTC. This encodes CASSLAVAGGREQFF.

The V and J genes are TRBV5-1 and TRBJ2-6, with a tentative D call TRBD1 (6 bases). The CDR3 contains 18 residues. The V gene's germline CDR1 is SGHRS and CDR2 YFSETQ. V was cut by 4 bases and J by 0 bases, with 17 bases left in between. The chain's CDR3 is CASSAGELSSSGANVLTF. CDR3 nucleotide sequence: TGCGCCAGCAGCGCAGGGGAGCTTTCGAGCTCTGGGGCCAACGTCCTGACTTTC.

The V gene is TRBV4-1, the J gene TRBJ2-7, with 11 bases fitting TRBD1. V lost 2 bases, J lost 0 bases, and 6 bases stayed unmatched. The CDR3 runs 17 residues. From germline, CDR1 is MGHRA and CDR2 YSYEKL. CDR3 residues: CASSQWSGTGGSYEQYF. CDR3 DNA sequence: TGCGCCAGCAGCCAATGGTCCGGGACAGGGGGCTCCTACGAGCAGTACTTC.

The genes are TRBV7-2 and TRBJ2-1, with 8 bases matching TRBD2. In germline, CDR1 is SGHTA, CDR2 FQGNSA. This CDR3 contains 16 residues. With 5 bases clipped from V and 5 bases from J, the junction kept 11 bases outside the gene matches. The CDR3 loop reads CASSTRLARSHNEQFF. The CDR3 bases are TGTGCCAGCAGCACCAGACTAGCGAGAAGCCACAATGAGCAGTTCTTC.

This sequence joins TRBV6-2 or TRBV6-3 and TRBJ2-4; D may be TRBD2 (5 bases). Germline lookup yields CDR1 MNHEY and CDR2 SVGEGT. The CDR3 totals 18 residues. The germline V and J ends were trimmed by 6 bases and 0 bases, with 21 bases remaining between them. CDR3 nucleotides: TGTGCCAGCAGCCCTTATTCCCCGGGAACCCTAGCCAAAAACATTCAGTACTTC. It specifies CASSPYSPGTLAKNIQYF.

V is TRBV4-2 and J is TRBJ1-1; 7 bases are a match to TRBD1. The V segment lost 4 bases and the J segment 0 bases; nucleotides outside the gene matches: 5. There are 15 residues in the CDR3. The germline gives CDR1 LGHNA, CDR2 YNFKEQ. The CDR3 DNA is TGTGCCAGCAGCCCCCCGACAGGGATGAACACTGAAGCTTTCTTT. Encoded protein: CASSPPTGMNTEAFF.